A single sample is the source of the 10 T cell receptor beta chains below, sequenced in a study of post-analysis software for immune sequencing data. Their antigens are not known. Incorporated into the TCR beta cDNA libraries were unique molecular identifiers, which served to reduce PCR and sequencing biases. One entry per CDR3 protein results from TCRdb running MiXCR on the PCR reads. Found here are hundreds of thousands of distinct CDR3 sequences, around 53% of them singletons; the top ten hold approximately 4.5%. Study-wide results and caveats: TRBV segments more frequent in patients than in controls numbered five and included TRBV5-6, TRBV5-1 and TRBV20-1.

The sample was blood. Receptors originate from a girl between 10 and 17 years old with multiple sclerosis.

This clonotype was detected only once. V gene TRBV7-9 combines with J gene TRBJ2-5, with 7 bases identical to TRBD2. J lost 5 bases, V lost 0 bases, and 6 bases had no gene match. Germline V lookup: CDR1 SEHNR, CDR2 FQNEAQ (reference sequence). The CDR3 length is 15 residues. CDR3 in amino acids: CASSLAGTMRETQYF. The CDR3 nucleotides are TGTGCCAGCAGCTTAGCCGGGACTATGAGGGAGACCCAGTACTTC.

Regarding this clonotype: The germline gene is not matched at one end of the junction; a read error may be the cause. The J gene is TRBJ2-6, the V gene TRBV5-1, with 9 bases that match TRBD1. CDR3 length equals 17 residues. Germline lookup yields CDR1 SGHRS and CDR2 YFSETQ. Written as DNA, the CDR3 is TGCGCCGGCAGCCCCGGGACAGGGCCATCTGGGGCCAACGTCCTGACTTTC. Its protein product is CAGSPGTGPSGANVLTF.

The chain couples TRBV29-1 to TRBJ1-1, with D possibly TRBD1 on 6 matching bases. The CDR3 has 12 amino acids. Germline V gene data show CDR1 as SQVTM and CDR2 as ANQGSEA. V dropped 7 bases and J dropped 3 bases, with 12 bases sitting between them. This CDR3 is CSALGGHTEAFF. The CDR3 bases are TGCAGCGCATTAGGGGGACACACTGAAGCTTTCTTT.

This clonotype was found a few times. As DNA, the CDR3 is TGCGCCAGCAGCTTGCTCGCGTACTCCTACGAGCAGTACTTC. Its translation is CASSLLAYSYEQYF. The chain couples TRBV5-1 to TRBJ2-7; D call uncertain. V gave up 1 base and J gave up 0 bases, with 8 bases separating them. The CDR3 runs to 14 residues. Looked up from germline, CDR1 is SGHRS and CDR2 is YFSETQ.

This clonotype was counted only a few times. The chain has TRBV6-5 and TRBJ1-2; 7 nucleotides match TRBD1. V trimming: 4 bases; J trimming: 5 bases; junction bases outside the gene matches: 13. This CDR3 spans 16 amino acids. CDR1 is MNHEY and CDR2 is SVGAGI in the germline V gene. Here the CDR3 reads CASSSSGTVLRYGYTF. The CDR3 bases are TGTGCCAGCAGTTCCTCGGGGACAGTCTTGCGGTATGGCTACACCTTC.

The chain couples TRBV5-6 to TRBJ1-6, with 7 bases identical to TRBD1. CDR3 length: 16 amino acids. Trimming took 4 bases from V and 5 from J; bases not matched to a gene: 9. From germline, CDR1 is SGHDT and CDR2 YYEEEE. The CDR3 protein is CASSRDGQVDNSPLHF. The CDR3 DNA reads as TGTGCCAGCAGCCGGGACGGACAGGTCGATAATTCACCCCTCCACTTT.

The genes are TRBV30 and TRBJ2-5; 12 nucleotides line up with TRBD1. Near its end, the DNA agrees better with TRBJ2-7, so the J call may be wrong. The CDR3 has 14 amino acids. CDR1 and CDR2 from the germline V gene are GTSNPN and SVGIG (reference sequence). The CDR3 nucleotides read TGTGCCTGGAGTGTAGGGACAGGGGGCTTCGAGCAGTACTTC. It is translated as CAWSVGTGGFEQYF.

The chain links TRBV5-6 to TRBJ1-1; unclear D gene. Trimming removed 0 bases at V and 10 bases at J, with 13 bases between. Germline CDR1 is SGHDT and CDR2 is YYEEEE. The CDR3 length is 13 residues. DNA of the CDR3: TGTGCCAGCAGCTTGGTGGCAGATTCTGGAGCTTTCTTT. This codes for CASSLVADSGAFF.

This clonotype was observed a single time. The CDR3 loop reads CASSYLGIGEQFF. The CDR3 nucleotides read TGTGCCAGCAGTTACCTTGGTATCGGTGAGCAGTTCTTC. The rearrangement links TRBV6-5 to TRBJ2-1; D is unresolved. The CDR3 loop spans 13 amino acids. Germline V CDR1 and CDR2: MNHEY, SVGAGI. V lost 2 bases to trimming and J lost 9 bases, with 11 bases between them.

This clonotype has only a few counts. The rearrangement joins TRBV12-3 or TRBV12-4 to TRBJ2-7; D tentatively reads TRBD1 or TRBD2 (6 bases each). CDR3 length: 16 residues. V was trimmed by 6 bases and J by 4 bases, leaving 22 bases between them. Here the CDR3 reads CASSPPYEVGGYEQYF. CDR3 nucleotides: TGTGCCAGCAGCCCACCTTATGAGGTAGGGGGGTACGAGCAGTACTTC.